This is a list of T cell receptor beta chains from one sample in a study of STAT3 mutations in large granular lymphocyte leukemia. Some clones are missing from TCRdb's copy, which holds only in-frame ones; the method was immunoSEQ multiplex PCR. The data contain about 10,000 clones, roughly 85% of them singletons. Material for sequencing was peripheral blood mononuclear cells. These receptor sequences come from a man between 60 and 75 years old with T-cell large granular lymphocyte leukemia. Some clones in this sample may be carry-over from other donors' samples. CDR3s include the opening cysteine and the closing phenylalanine or tryptophan. A D gene is named only where the DNA matches it firmly. Expanded clones get a size class; other rows say once, few or many, or leave the size out.

TRBV4-2,TRBJ1-4,.,.,TGTGCCAGCAGCCAGCAGGGAGGTGGGAATGAAAAACTGTTTTTT,CASSQQGGGNEKLFF
TRBV5-1,TRBJ2-1,TRBD2,.,TGCGCCAGCGACCCCGGGACTAGGGCGGGCAATGAGCAGTTCTTC,CASDPGTRAGNEQFF
TRBV28,TRBJ2-7,TRBD2,.,TGTGCCAGCAGTTCACCGGGACTAGCCCACGAGCAGTACTTC,CASSSPGLAHEQYF
TRBV5-1,TRBJ2-2,.,.,TGCGCCAGCAGCTTAGGCGGACCCGTAGCCGGGGAGCTGTTTTTT,CASSLGGPVAGELFF
TRBV7-2,TRBJ2-6,TRBD2,once,TGTGCCAGCAGCTCCACGGGGGGAACTGGGGCCAACGTCCTGACTTTC,CASSSTGGTGANVLTF
TRBV28,TRBJ2-4,TRBD2,.,TGTGCCAGCAGGGGACTAGCGGGACTCCCGGGGGGCAAAAACATTCAGTACTTC,CASRGLAGLPGGKNIQYF
TRBV27,TRBJ2-7,TRBD1,.,TGTGCCAGCAGTCCGGGACAGATCGCCTCGGGGGAGCAGTACTTC,CASSPGQIASGEQYF
TRBV5-1,TRBJ2-1,.,.,TGCGCCAGCAGACTTGGAATCGGGACGGACTCCTACAATGAGCAGTTCTTC,CASRLGIGTDSYNEQFF
TRBV4-2,TRBJ1-2,.,.,TGTGCCAGCAGCCAAGACATCAACGGAAAGGTCAATGGCTACACCTTC,CASSQDINGKVNGYTF
TRBV2,TRBJ2-7,TRBD2,.,TGTGCCAGCAGTGAACAAGGGACTATAACCTACGAGCAGTACTTC,CASSEQGTITYEQYF
TRBV5-5,TRBJ1-1,TRBD1,.,TGTGCCAGCAGCTTCTTAGGGACAGGGACCATGAACACTGAAGCTTTCTTT,CASSFLGTGTMNTEAFF
TRBV15,TRBJ2-2,.,.,TGTGCCACCAGCAGTCACACCGGGGAGCTGTTTTTT,CATSSHTGELFF
TRBV6-5,TRBJ2-1,TRBD2,.,TGTGCCAGCAGTAATGGGCTAGCGGGCAATGAGCAGTTCTTC,CASSNGLAGNEQFF
TRBV5-6,TRBJ2-5,.,.,TGTGCCAGCAGCTGGGGTATAGAGACCCAGTACTTC,CASSWGIETQYF
TRBV5-1,TRBJ2-5,.,.,TGCGCCAGCAGCTTGGTTCAGGGTGGAGAGACCCAGTACTTC,CASSLVQGGETQYF
TRBV7-9,TRBJ2-7,.,.,TGTGCCAGCAGCTTCGGGGGGCGCATCTACGAGCAGTACTTC,CASSFGGRIYEQYF
TRBV27,TRBJ1-4,.,once,TGTGCCAGCAGTCTCTCAGGGGCGGCAGCTAATGAAAAACTGTTTTTT,CASSLSGAAANEKLFF